One TCR beta chain is described in this entry. The antigen remains undetermined. Treatment defined: oral pan-JAK inhibitor, 5-10 mg twice daily. The sample comes from a study of CD8+ T cells in alopecia areata. The V end lost 5 bases, the J end lost 6 bases, and 10 bases lay between the germline ends. CDR3 length: 12 residues. Germline CDR1 reads MNHNY; CDR2 reads SVGAGI (reference sequence). Isolated RNA was reverse transcribed into cDNA used as the sequencing template. Generated by immunoSEQ multiplex PCR, the TCRdb table keeps only in-frame clones and is missing some. The table shows fewer than 150,000 clones, with roughly three fifths occurring only once. Whole-study results and caveats: Patients displayed less clarity in TCR sharing than mice, a finding possibly related to HLA. On tofacitinib, scalp clonality and expanded CD8+ clones among top 100 fell significantly.

The J gene is TRBJ1-1, the V gene TRBV6-6; no reliable D call. Material: CD4+ T cells sorted from blood, obtained at week 24, from a patient treated with tofacitinib. This TCR derives from a human donor with alopecia areata. The CDR3 reads CASSPRKAEAFF. CDR3 sequence (DNA): TGTGCCAGCAGTCCACGAAAGGCTGAAGCTTTCTTT.